A selection of T cell receptor beta chains follows, all from one sample in a study of cytomegalovirus exposure and HLA in healthy donors. Data came from immunoSEQ multiplex PCR; TCRdb stores just in-frame clones and leaves some out. The sample has approximately 250,000 clones; approximately 81% are singletons. The sequenced sample was PBMCs. Receptors were obtained from a girl aged 2-10 years in good health and CMV-seronegative. Both conserved end residues are trimmed from each CDR3. A D gene is named only where the DNA matches it firmly.

TRBD2,TRBV4-1,TRBJ2-5,ASSQRGLAEETQY
-,TRBV7-2,TRBJ2-7,ASTQRAGKSSYEQY
-,TRBV6-1,TRBJ1-1,ASSALTAYTEAF
TRBD1,TRBV10-2,TRBJ1-2,ASSLGQPNYGYT
TRBD1,TRBV30,TRBJ2-7,AWDRDRVTYEQY
TRBD2,TRBV5-4,TRBJ2-5,ASSYGLAGIQETQY
TRBD1,TRBV28,TRBJ1-1,ASSLPTSGTAEAF
-,TRBV19,TRBJ2-7,ASSIGYREISYEQY
TRBD1,TRBV27,TRBJ1-3,ASSLSTDRGNTIY
-,TRBV6-5,TRBJ1-2,ASSPGAGRRDGYT
TRBD2,TRBV4-2,TRBJ2-1,ASSHRLAGVNEQF
TRBD1,TRBV18,TRBJ1-1,ASSLQGYTEAF
TRBD1,TRBV13,TRBJ1-1,ASSIGQVRGNTEAF
TRBD1,TRBV29-1,TRBJ2-7,SVEGDRGIYEQY
-,TRBV4-1,TRBJ1-3,ASSPFFQGLGGNTIY
TRBD1,TRBV27,TRBJ1-5,ASSPGQGWGNQPQH
TRBD1,TRBV30,TRBJ1-3,AWSPQGASTIY
-,TRBV6-5,TRBJ1-2,ASSYSMGAYGYT
TRBD2,TRBV19,TRBJ2-2,ASSIAGPGGVGELF
TRBD2,TRBV10-3,TRBJ2-1,AISETSGGDNEQF